The T cell receptor beta chain described here comes from a study of cytomegalovirus exposure and HLA in healthy donors. As for this clone: Its antigen is not identified.

PCR employed 60 Vbeta and 13 Jbeta primers. Data came from immunoSEQ multiplex PCR; TCRdb stores just in-frame clones and leaves some out. The table includes approximately 88,000 clones, roughly 80% detected once. Regarding the study as a whole: The study recorded about 160 TCR beta chains that were cytomegalovirus-associated. A later analysis linked 15,000 to 20,000 TCR beta sequences to HLA alleles at 0.05 false discovery rate.

This TCR was sampled from a man aged 25 to 45 in good health and CMV-seronegative. Sequenced input: PBMCs.

The CDR3 loop reads CASRTSGQQTYNEQFF. In DNA, the CDR3 is TGCGCCAGCAGGACTAGCGGACAACAAACCTACAATGAGCAGTTCTTC. The chain employs TRBV5-1 and TRBJ2-1; 9 nucleotides line up with TRBD2. Germline V lookup: CDR1 SGHRS, CDR2 YFSETQ. The junction had 8 bases not matched to a gene; V was cut back by 5 bases and J by 2 bases. This CDR3 is built from 16 residues.